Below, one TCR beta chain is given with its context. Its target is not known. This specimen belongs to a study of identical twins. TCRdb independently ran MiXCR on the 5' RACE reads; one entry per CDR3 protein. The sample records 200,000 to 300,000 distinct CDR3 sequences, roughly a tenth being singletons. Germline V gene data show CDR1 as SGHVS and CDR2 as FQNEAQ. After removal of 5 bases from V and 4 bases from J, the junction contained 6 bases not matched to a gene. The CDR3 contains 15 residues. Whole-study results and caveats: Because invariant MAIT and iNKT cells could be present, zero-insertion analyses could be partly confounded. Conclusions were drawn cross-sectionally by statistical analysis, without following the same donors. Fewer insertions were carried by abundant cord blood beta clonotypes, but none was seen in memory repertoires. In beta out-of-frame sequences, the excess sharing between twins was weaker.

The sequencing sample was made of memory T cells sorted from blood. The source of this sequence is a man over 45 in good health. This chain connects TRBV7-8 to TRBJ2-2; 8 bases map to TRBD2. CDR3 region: CASSMGLGSTGELFF. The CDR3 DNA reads TGTGCCAGCAGCATGGGACTAGGGAGCACCGGGGAGCTGTTTTTT.